The 9 T cell receptor beta chains listed next were all sequenced from one sample in a study of human T cells and chemical hapten exposure (dated by TCRdb to 2020 to 2023). Read against the paper, the sample's time point label means: patch test 1, 2 weeks after DPC sensitization. In light of the paper, this sample's treatment or condition label describes: therapeutic diphenylcyclopropenone sensitization with weekly scalp DPC. Library generation was performed with RACE. Sequenced on a NextSeq 500. The public sequencing data were trimmed at Q25 with fastp and processed into clonotypes with MiXCR by TCRdb, which kept only in-frame beta chains. Records with the same CDR3 protein are collapsed into one entry carrying the most frequent genes and DNA. Present in this sample are around 380,000 distinct CDR3 sequences, around 5% of which were seen just once. The top ten clonotypes cover around 2.3% of the sample.

The source material was whole blood, sampled in connection with sensitization to the hapten diphenylcyclopropenone (DPC). The receptors here all came from a woman aged 45-60 years with alopecia areata. Some clones in this sample may be carry-over from other donors' samples.

This clonotype was detected many times. V usage is TRBV18 and J usage is TRBJ1-1; no definite D call. V dropped 4 bases and J dropped 4 bases, with 7 bases sitting between them. The CDR3 has 12 amino acids. CDR1 is KGHSH and CDR2 is LQKENI in the germline V gene. The CDR3 DNA is TGTGCCAGCTCACTGACGATCACTGAAGCTTTCTTT. It encodes CASSLTITEAFF.

Details on this clonotype: A much larger clonotype is one base distant, so this may be a read error. The CDR3 sequence: CAITRAGTGELFF. CDR3 nucleotide sequence: TGTGCCATCACCAGGGCGGGCACCGGGGAGCTGTTTTTT. The chain uses TRBV10-3 and TRBJ2-2; D possibly matches TRBD1 or TRBD2 (5 bases each). V lost 7 bases to trimming and J lost 4 bases, with 10 bases between them. The CDR3 consists of 13 residues. CDR1 ENHRY and CDR2 SYGVKD come from the germline V gene.

This chain connects TRBV10-3 to TRBJ2-1; D tentatively reads TRBD1 or TRBD2 (5 bases each). CDR1 and CDR2 (germline): ENHRY, SYGVKD. This CDR3 region has 15 residues. V lost 6 bases and J lost 6, with 18 bases in between. CDR3 sequence reads: CAIRVDRDPSNEQFF. The CDR3 coding sequence is TGTGCCATCAGAGTCGACCGGGACCCATCCAATGAGCAGTTCTTC.

This clonotype was counted ten times or more. The V and J genes are TRBV12-3 or TRBV12-4 and TRBJ1-1; perhaps TRBD1 as D (5 bases). V was trimmed by 1 base and J by 1 base, leaving 13 bases between them. This CDR3 is built from 16 residues. The CDR3 loop reads CASSLGEKTGNTEAFF. CDR3 DNA sequence: TGTGCCAGCAGTTTAGGGGAAAAAACAGGGAACACTGAAGCTTTCTTT.

This clonotype came up many times. V usage is TRBV29-1 and J usage is TRBJ2-1; D ambiguous. CDR1 and CDR2 from the germline V gene are SQVTM and ANQGSEA. The CDR3 totals 13 residues. V lost 7 bases and J 0 bases, leaving 10 bases between the germline ends. CDR3 sequence: CSASTSSYNEQFF. The CDR3 DNA reads TGCAGCGCCTCCACCTCCTCCTACAATGAGCAGTTCTTC.

This clonotype appeared many times. This chain uses TRBV12-3 or TRBV12-4 with TRBJ1-1; the D gene is possibly TRBD1 (6 bases). This CDR3 contains 14 residues. V lost 6 bases and J 0 bases, leaving 11 bases between the germline ends. CDR3 protein: CASRQGRVNTEAFF. The CDR3 nucleotides are TGTGCCAGCAGACAGGGCAGGGTGAACACTGAAGCTTTCTTT.

This clonotype was counted at least ten times. The chain employs TRBV28 and TRBJ2-7, with unresolved D. V lost 8 bases and J lost 0, with 14 bases in between. Looked up from germline, CDR1 is MDHEN and CDR2 is SYDVKM. The CDR3 contains 14 residues. Here the CDR3 DNA reads TGTGCCAGCCTAGGACCGCTAAGCTCCTACGAGCAGTACTTC. It translates to CASLGPLSSYEQYF.

The rearrangement links TRBV12-3 or TRBV12-4 to TRBJ2-1; TRBD2 aligns across 9 bases. The V and J ends lost 7 bases and 8 bases, in that order; junction bases with no gene match: 12. This CDR3 has 15 residues. The CDR3 DNA sequence: TGTGCCAGCACGAGAGGAAGCGGGAGGAAGGATGAGCAGTTCTTC. It translates to CASTRGSGRKDEQFF.

The chain carries TRBV5-6 and TRBJ2-3; D may be TRBD1 (5 bases). Germline V gene data show CDR1 as SGHDT and CDR2 as YYEEEE. The CDR3 length is 20 residues. Trimming removed 4 bases at V and 4 bases at J, with 31 bases between. This CDR3 reads CASSPWPAILQEGRPDTQYF. The CDR3 nucleotides read TGTGCCAGCAGCCCCTGGCCGGCCATCCTACAGGAAGGTAGGCCAGATACGCAGTATTTT.